This TCR beta chain was profiled in a study of graft-versus-host responses after intestinal transplantation. Study-wide background: Recipients uniformly received anti-thymocyte globulin induction, followed by tacrolimus and steroids for around 3 years.

The trim removed 0 bases at V and 2 bases at J, leaving 0 bases unmatched. CDR3 length: 15 amino acids. CDR1 and CDR2 (germline): PRHDT, FYEKMQ (reference sequence). As to this clone: Its antigen remains unidentified.

The repertoire was sequenced with immunoSEQ multiplex PCR; TCRdb's copy has only in-frame clones and lacks some. The table has approximately 100,000 clones, 93% seen once; the top ten hold more than 0.95%. The source was unstimulated CD8+ T cells sorted from spleen or lymph node cells, collected before intestinal transplant. The chain joins TRBV13 to TRBJ2-1, with 8 bases matching TRBD1. The receptor's source is a human donor who received an intestinal transplant. The CDR3 sequence: CASSLGTGAYNEQFF. For the CDR3, the DNA is TGTGCCAGCAGCTTAGGGACAGGGGCCTACAATGAGCAGTTCTTC.